One sample yielded the 9 T cell receptor beta chains listed below, sequenced in a study of a mutant IDH1 vaccine in newly diagnosed glioma. The table came from immunoSEQ multiplex PCR; TCRdb's copy has only in-frame clones and leaves some out. The profile shows 52,000 or so clones, around 80% of them singletons. The time point is: week 23, last vaccination. A single vaccine dose contained 300 ug of mutant IDH1 20-mer peptide, and topical imiquimod was used with it. These receptors are not linked to any known antigen. The starting material was PBMCs, obtained from a glioma patient whose treatment included an IDH1 peptide vaccine. These receptors were obtained from a woman aged 40 to 49 with glioma. Some clones in this sample may be carry-over from other donors' samples.

The DNA for the CDR3 is TGTGCCAGCCTGATGTTATCCTACACCTTC. This codes for CASLMLSYTF. The chain has TRBV6-1 and TRBJ1-2; D remains ambiguous. The CDR3 is 10 residues long. CDR1 MNHNS and CDR2 SASEGT come from the germline V gene. V dropped 8 bases and J dropped 10 bases, with 11 bases sitting between them.

The V gene is TRBV18, the J gene TRBJ1-1; the D gene is possibly TRBD1 (5 bases). V lost 3 bases, J lost 7 bases, and 9 bases lay in between. The CDR3 extends over 12 amino acids. Germline-derived CDR1 and CDR2 are KGHSH and LQKENI. The CDR3 DNA is TGTGCCAGCTCACCTTTAAGGGGTGAAGCTTTCTTT. It specifies CASSPLRGEAFF.

Concerning this clone itself: The junction departs from the called germline gene at one end, perhaps through a read error. The chain employs TRBV7-7 and TRBJ2-5; D remains unclear. Germline loops: CDR1 SSHAT, CDR2 FNYEAQ (reference sequence). This CDR3 region has 13 residues. CDR3 region: CASSPSVGETQYF. DNA of the CDR3: TGTGCTAGCAGCCCCAGTGTTGGGGAGACCCAGTACTTC.

The chain recombines TRBV19 with TRBJ1-2, with a weak D call TRBD1 (5 bases). Trimming cost V 3 bases and J 4 bases, with 15 bases left between them. Germline loops: CDR1 LNHDA, CDR2 SQIVND (reference sequence). The CDR3 spans 15 residues. The CDR3 DNA follows: TGTGCCAGTAGTATTTTCCCAGGGCCGGGCTATGGCTACACCTTC. Amino acids: CASSIFPGPGYGYTF.

The chain combines TRBV4-2 with TRBJ1-5, with a tentative D call TRBD1 (5 bases). Germline assignment: CDR1 LGHNA and CDR2 YNFKEQ. Trimming cost V 0 bases and J 1 base, with 28 bases left between them. The CDR3 length is 22 residues. CDR3 region: CASSQDWRRAGAVGPSNQPQHF. CDR3 sequence (DNA): TGTGCCAGCAGCCAAGATTGGCGTAGGGCCGGGGCTGTCGGGCCGAGCAATCAGCCCCAGCATTTT.

This chain joins TRBV12-5 and TRBJ1-5; D might be TRBD1 (5 bases). The CDR3 consists of 14 residues. The germline V gene has CDR1 LGHNT and CDR2 FRNRAP. V was cut by 2 bases and J by 10 bases, with 15 bases left in between. In nucleotides, the CDR3 is TGTGCTAGTGGTTTGACCCAGGGAGCCCTCCCCCAGCATTTT. Protein product: CASGLTQGALPQHF.

J is TRBJ1-4 and V is TRBV27; tentative D call: TRBD1 (5 bases). This CDR3 region has 16 residues. With 8 bases removed from V and 0 bases from J, the gap between germline ends came to 16 bases. Germline V lookup: CDR1 MNHEY, CDR2 SMNVEV (reference sequence). The CDR3 region is CASAGAGPATNEKLFF. In nucleotides, the CDR3 is TGTGCCAGCGCTGGGGCAGGGCCCGCAACTAATGAAAAACTGTTTTTT.

The gene calls are TRBV6-6 and TRBJ1-1; D gene ambiguous. V was clipped by 7 bases and J by 4 bases, with 10 bases between them. Germline assignment: CDR1 MNHNY and CDR2 SVGAGI (reference sequence). The CDR3 length is 12 residues. The CDR3 reads CASTPRTTEAFF. CDR3 in DNA: TGTGCCAGCACTCCCAGGACCACTGAAGCTTTCTTT.

The rearrangement joins TRBV21-1 to TRBJ2-5; the table's D gene call, TRBD2, was not cross checked with the DNA. TRBV21-1 is flagged as a pseudogene. This CDR3 spans 14 amino acids. The CDR3 here is CASSKAGGQETQYF. CDR3 in DNA: TGTGCCAGCAGCAAAGCGGGGGGGCAGGAGACCCAGTACTTC.